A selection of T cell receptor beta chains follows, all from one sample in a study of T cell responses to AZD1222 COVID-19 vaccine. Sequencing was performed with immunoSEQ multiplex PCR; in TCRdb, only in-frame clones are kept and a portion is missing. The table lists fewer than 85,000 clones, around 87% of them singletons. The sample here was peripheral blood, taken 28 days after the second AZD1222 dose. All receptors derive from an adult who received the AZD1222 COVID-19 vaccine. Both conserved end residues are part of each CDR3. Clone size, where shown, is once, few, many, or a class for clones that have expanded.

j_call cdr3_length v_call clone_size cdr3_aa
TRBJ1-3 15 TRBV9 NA CASSTGGAGGNTIYF
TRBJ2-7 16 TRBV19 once CASSIEASGASYEQYF
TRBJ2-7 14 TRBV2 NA CASSEGAHRIEQYF
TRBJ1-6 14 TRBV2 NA CASRTGLDNSPLHF
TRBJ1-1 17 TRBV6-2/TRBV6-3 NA CASSYSPGWLSNTEAFF
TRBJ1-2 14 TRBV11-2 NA CASSPDVGVYGYTF
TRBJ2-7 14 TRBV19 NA CASSLGPNSYEQYF
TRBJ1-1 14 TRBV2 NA CASSEAPTGVGAFF
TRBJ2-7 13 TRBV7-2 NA CASSLRDSYEQYF
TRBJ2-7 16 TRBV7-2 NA CASSYQTSGAVYEQYF
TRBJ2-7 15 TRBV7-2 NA CASSQLAGGPFEQYF
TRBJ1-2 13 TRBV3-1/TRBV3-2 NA CASKRNRDYGYTF
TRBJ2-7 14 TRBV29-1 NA CSVSPGMGRNEQYF
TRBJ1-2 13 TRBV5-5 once CASTLDRVYGYTF
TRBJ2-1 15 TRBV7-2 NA CASSLAGGAYNEQFF
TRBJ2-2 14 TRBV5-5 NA CASSLVAATGELFF
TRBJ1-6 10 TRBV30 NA CAWGTRTLHF
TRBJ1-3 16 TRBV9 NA CASSGTYRSSGNTIYF
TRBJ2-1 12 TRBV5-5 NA CASSLDLNEQFF
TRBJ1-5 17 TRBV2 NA CASQVSGGFWGNQPQHF
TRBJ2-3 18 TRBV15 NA CATSPRQGARLYTDTQYF
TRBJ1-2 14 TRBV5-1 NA CASSLGDSNYGYTF
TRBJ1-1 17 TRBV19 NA CASRNPGERNMNTEAFF
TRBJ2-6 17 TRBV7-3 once CASSLNPGGTGANVLTF
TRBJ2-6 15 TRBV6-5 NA CASRGADSGANVLTF
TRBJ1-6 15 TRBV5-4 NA CASSFEKSRNSPLHF
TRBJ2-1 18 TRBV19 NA CASSLYRSTGGTYNEQFF
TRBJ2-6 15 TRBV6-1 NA CASSDEASGANVLTF
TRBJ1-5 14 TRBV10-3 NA CATRDLDSNQPQHF
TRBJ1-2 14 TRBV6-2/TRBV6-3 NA CASSPALTVYGYTF
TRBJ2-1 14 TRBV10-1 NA CASSPGGLYNEQFF
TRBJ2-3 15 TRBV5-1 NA CASSFTGPSSDTQYF
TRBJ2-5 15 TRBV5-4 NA CASSLDRGAGGTQYF
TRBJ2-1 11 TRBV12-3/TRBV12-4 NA CASSLLNEQFF
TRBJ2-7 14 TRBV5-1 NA CASSLGRGSYEQYF
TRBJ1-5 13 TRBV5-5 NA CASSLEQGRPQHF
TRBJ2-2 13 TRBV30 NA CAWSVPGTGELFF
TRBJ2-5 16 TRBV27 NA CASGQRLAGGIETQYF
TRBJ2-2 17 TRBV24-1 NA CATSDLGQGVRTGELFF
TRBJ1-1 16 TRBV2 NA CASSEVGGRGRAEAFF
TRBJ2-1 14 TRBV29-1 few CSDVTSGDTNEQFF